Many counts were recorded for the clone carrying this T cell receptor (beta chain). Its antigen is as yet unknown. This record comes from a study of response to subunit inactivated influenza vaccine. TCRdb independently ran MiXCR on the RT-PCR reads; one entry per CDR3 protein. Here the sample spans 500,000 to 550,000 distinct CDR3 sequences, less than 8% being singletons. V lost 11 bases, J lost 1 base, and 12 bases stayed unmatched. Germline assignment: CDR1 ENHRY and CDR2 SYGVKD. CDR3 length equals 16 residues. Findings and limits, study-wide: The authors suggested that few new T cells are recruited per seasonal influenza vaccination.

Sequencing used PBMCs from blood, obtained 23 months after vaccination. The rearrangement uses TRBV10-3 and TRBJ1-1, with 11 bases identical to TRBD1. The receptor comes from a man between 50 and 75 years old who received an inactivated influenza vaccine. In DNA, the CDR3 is TGTGCCGCCCTCGGACAGGGGGCATTAAGGAACACTGAAGCTTTCTTT. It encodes CAALGQGALRNTEAFF.